Shown below are 17 T cell receptor beta chains from a single sample sequenced in a study of human T cells and chemical hapten exposure. MiXCR, applied by TCRdb to the RACE reads, yields one record per CDR3 protein. The sample yields more than 85,000 distinct CDR3 sequences, about a tenth seen once. Time point in this sample: patch test 2, 6 weeks after DPC sensitization. Treatment specified: therapeutic diphenylcyclopropenone sensitization with weekly scalp DPC. Sequenced material: whole blood, taken in connection with sensitization to the hapten diphenylcyclopropenone (DPC). The receptor source for this set is a woman in her thirties or forties with alopecia areata. Some clones in this sample may be carry-over from other donors' samples.

About this clonotype itself: The junction departs from germline at one end; a sequencing error may be responsible. The chain carries TRBV12-3 or TRBV12-4 and TRBJ2-7; maybe TRBD1 (6 bases). CDR3 length: 14 residues. The CDR3 region has the DNA TGTACCAGCAGTAAGACAGGACTCTCCTACGAGCAGTACTTC. This gives the protein CTSSKTGLSYEQYF.

This chain joins TRBV3-2 and TRBJ1-1; TRBD1 was called by the table and not checked on the DNA. TRBV3-2 is a pseudogene. CDR3 length: 14 residues. The CDR3 loop is CASSQADRGTEAFF. The CDR3 coding sequence is TGTGCCAGCAGCCAAGCCGACAGGGGTACTGAAGCTTTCTTT.

This clonotype turned up a few times. This chain connects TRBV5-1 to TRBJ1-4; no definite D call. V lost 1 base to trimming and J lost 8 bases, with 9 bases between them. The germline CDR1 and CDR2 sequences are SGHRS and YFSETQ. The CDR3 consists of 13 residues. The CDR3 loop reads CASSLLGWEKLFF. CDR3 in DNA: TGCGCCAGCAGCTTGCTAGGCTGGGAAAAACTGTTTTTT.

At least ten counts were recorded for this clonotype. The V and J genes are TRBV29-1 and TRBJ1-1; possibly TRBD1 for D (5 bases). The V gene lost 1 base and the J gene lost 7 bases, with 13 bases spanning the gap. The germline CDR1 and CDR2 sequences are SQVTM and ANQGSEA. The CDR3 consists of 13 residues. This CDR3 is CSVEGGLGGEAFF. The CDR3 DNA is TGCAGCGTTGAAGGGGGCCTGGGAGGTGAAGCTTTCTTT.

The chain links TRBV28 to TRBJ2-7; 8 bases are shared with TRBD1. Germline CDR1 reads MDHEN; CDR2 reads SYDVKM. V lost 5 bases, J lost 0 bases, and 3 bases stayed unmatched. The CDR3 is made up of 14 amino acids. CDR3 DNA sequence: TGTGCCAGCAGTCCGGGACAGGCCTCCTACGAGCAGTACTTC. This translates into CASSPGQASYEQYF.

This clonotype turned up a few times. The rearrangement uses TRBV2 and TRBJ1-2; possibly TRBD1 for D (5 bases). The CDR3 extends over 12 amino acids. V was pared by 11 bases and J by 4 bases, with 14 bases between. Per the germline V gene, CDR1 is SNHLY and CDR2 is FYNNEI. The CDR3 reads CAWGRELYGYTF. The CDR3 nucleotides are TGTGCCTGGGGACGGGAACTCTATGGCTACACCTTC.

The gene calls are TRBV3-1 and TRBJ1-6, with unresolved D. Germline V gene lookup returns CDR1 LGHDT and CDR2 YNNKEL (reference sequence). CDR3 length: 12 residues. V was cut by 4 bases and J by 7 bases, with 5 bases left in between. Here the CDR3 reads CASSLRNSPLHF. The DNA for the CDR3 is TGTGCCAGCAGCCTCAGAAATTCACCCCTCCACTTT.

This clonotype was seen at least ten times. The chain links TRBV7-9 to TRBJ2-2, with TRBD2 matching over 7 bases. Losses at the gene ends were 3 bases for V and 4 bases for J; bases not matched to a gene: 2. In germline, CDR1 is SEHNR, CDR2 FQNEAQ (reference sequence). The CDR3 is 14 amino acids. CDR3 DNA sequence: TGTGCCAGCAGCTTCGGGGGGTCCACCGGGGAGCTGTTTTTT. As protein: CASSFGGSTGELFF.

This chain links TRBV6-6 with TRBJ2-5; perhaps TRBD2 as D (6 bases). The CDR3 covers 15 residues. Between the trimmed V and J ends, which lost 5 bases and 7 bases, there was a span of 20 bases. Germline assignment: CDR1 MNHNY and CDR2 SVGAGI (reference sequence). In DNA form, the CDR3 reads TGTGCCAGCAGTCGCCAAGAAGGCGGGCGGGGGACCCAGTACTTC. Translated: CASSRQEGGRGTQYF.

In its sample, this clonotype was seen many times. The chain employs TRBV6-5 and TRBJ2-3; D might be TRBD2 (5 bases). The CDR3 is 13 residues long. CDR1 MNHEY and CDR2 SVGAGI come from the germline V gene. V lost 7 bases and J 2 bases, leaving 10 bases between the germline ends. In DNA, the CDR3 is TGTGCCAGCAAACGGGGAGTCACAGATACGCAGTATTTT. Amino acid sequence: CASKRGVTDTQYF.

A few counts support this clonotype. The chain has TRBV7-9 and TRBJ2-1; D is ambiguous. The germline V gene has CDR1 SEHNR and CDR2 FQNEAQ (reference sequence). The CDR3 runs to 13 residues. V lost 1 base and J lost 10, with 11 bases in between. The CDR3 bases are TGTGCCAGCAGCTTAGTCGAGCGAGGCGAGCAGTTCTTC. It translates to CASSLVERGEQFF.

V gene TRBV7-2 combines with J gene TRBJ2-3; no clear D gene. Germline V CDR1 and CDR2: SGHTA, FQGNSA. Trimming removed 5 bases from V and 6 bases from J, with 12 bases in between. The CDR3 has 13 amino acids. CDR3 sequence: CASSQINWDTQYF. The CDR3 DNA follows: TGTGCCAGCAGCCAGATCAACTGGGATACGCAGTATTTT. The full variable domain, with the rest looked up from reference TRBV7-2 and TRBJ2-3, is GAGVSQSPSNKVTEKGKDVELRCDPISGHTALYWYRQSLGQGLEFLIYFQGNSAPDKSGLPSDRFSAERTGGSVSTLTIQRTQQEDSAVYLCASSQINWDTQYFGPGTRLTVL.

This sequence joins TRBV2 and TRBJ2-1; D call uncertain. Germline assignment: CDR1 SNHLY and CDR2 FYNNEI. This CDR3 has 13 residues. V was cut by 5 bases and J by 10 bases, with 15 bases left in between. The CDR3 spells CASSPLALEEQFF. In DNA, the CDR3 is TGTGCCAGCAGTCCCTTGGCCCTAGAGGAGCAGTTCTTC. The full variable domain, with the rest looked up from reference TRBV2 and TRBJ2-1, is EPEVTQTPSHQVTQMGQEVILRCVPISNHLYFYWYRQILGQKVEFLVSFYNNEISEKSEIFDDQFSVERPDGSNFTLKIRSTKLEDSAMYFCASSPLALEEQFFGPGTRLTVL.

In its sample, this clonotype was seen many times. The V call is TRBV5-4, the J call TRBJ2-3; 9 bases align to TRBD2. The CDR3 extends over 15 amino acids. V shed 6 bases and J 3 bases; nucleotides not matched to a gene: 8. In germline, CDR1 is SGHNT, CDR2 YYREEE (reference sequence). The DNA of the CDR3 is TGTGCCAGCACCCCCATTAGCGGGGGAACAGATACGCAGTATTTT. Its translation is CASTPISGGTDTQYF.

The genes are TRBV7-9 and TRBJ2-3, with D possibly matching TRBD2 (5 bases). Looked up from germline, CDR1 is SEHNR and CDR2 is FQNEAQ (reference sequence). The V and J ends lost 5 bases and 0 bases respectively, with 15 bases between them. This CDR3 is built from 16 residues. The CDR3 DNA reads as TGTGCCAGCAGCCCCCCCTCGGAGGCTAGCACAGATACGCAGTATTTT. Its protein is CASSPPSEASTDTQYF.

In this sample, this clonotype turned up many times. As DNA, the CDR3 is TGTGCCAGCAGCTCCTACCGAGGCGACGGCTACACCTTC. This sequence encodes CASSSYRGDGYTF. The chain joins TRBV5-6 to TRBJ1-2; no definite D call. Trimming pared 3 bases from V and 8 bases from J, leaving 14 bases between. The CDR3 length is 13 residues. Germline V gives CDR1 SGHDT, CDR2 YYEEEE. The whole variable domain, filled in from reference TRBV5-6 and TRBJ1-2, reads DAGVTQSPTHLIKTRGQQVTLRCSPKSGHDTVSWYQQALGQGPQFIFQYYEEEERQRGNFPDRFSGHQFPNYSSELNVNALLLGDSALYLCASSSYRGDGYTFGSGTRLTVV.

Within the sample, this clonotype is medium-sized. Sequence at one end of the junction differs from germline and may be a read error. V usage is TRBV12-3 or TRBV12-4 and J usage is TRBJ2-5; D unresolved. The CDR3 loop spans 11 amino acids. The CDR3 DNA sequence: TGTGCCAGCAGCTTAGGAGAGACCCAGTACTTC. As protein: CASSLGETQYF.